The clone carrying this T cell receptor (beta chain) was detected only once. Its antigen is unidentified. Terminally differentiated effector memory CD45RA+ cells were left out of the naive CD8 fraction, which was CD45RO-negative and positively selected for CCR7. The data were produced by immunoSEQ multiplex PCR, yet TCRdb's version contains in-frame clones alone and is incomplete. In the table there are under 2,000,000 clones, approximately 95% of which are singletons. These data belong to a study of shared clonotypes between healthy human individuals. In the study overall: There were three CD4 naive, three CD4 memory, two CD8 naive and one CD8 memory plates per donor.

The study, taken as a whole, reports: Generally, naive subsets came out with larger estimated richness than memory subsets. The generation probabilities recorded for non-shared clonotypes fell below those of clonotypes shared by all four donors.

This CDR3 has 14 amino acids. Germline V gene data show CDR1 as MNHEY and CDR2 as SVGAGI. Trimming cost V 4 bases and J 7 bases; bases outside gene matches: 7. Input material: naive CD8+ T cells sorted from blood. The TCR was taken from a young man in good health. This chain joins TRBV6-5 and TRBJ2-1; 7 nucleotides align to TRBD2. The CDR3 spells CASSSSGALNEQFF. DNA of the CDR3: TGTGCCAGCAGTTCAAGCGGGGCCCTTAATGAGCAGTTCTTC.